Listed below are T cell receptor beta chains from one sample, sequenced in a study of glioma-infiltrating T cells after dendritic cell vaccination. Produced via immunoSEQ multiplex PCR; TCRdb's table is partial and in-frame only. The sample records around 100,000 clones, approximately 80% being singletons. The input for sequencing was blood, taken before dendritic cell vaccination. Receptors originate from a human donor with glioblastoma. Each CDR3 is given with its conserved first and last residue. The D gene is left open where the match is weak. Rows give clone size only sometimes, using once, few, many, or a class for an expanded clone.

J	D	size	V	CDR3	DNA
TRBJ2-7	NA	NA	TRBV14	CASSQSLSSYEQYF	TGTGCCAGCAGCCAGTCATTGAGCTCCTACGAGCAGTACTTC
TRBJ2-1	TRBD2	NA	TRBV10-3	CAHQGSAGGPSEQFF	TGTGCCCACCAGGGGAGTGCGGGGGGGCCAAGTGAGCAGTTCTTC
TRBJ2-3	TRBD2	NA	TRBV6-1	CASRKAGDTDTQYF	TGTGCCAGCCGGAAAGCGGGGGACACAGATACGCAGTATTTT
TRBJ1-5	NA	few	TRBV5-6	CASSMGRGNQPQHF	TGTGCCAGCAGCATGGGACGGGGCAATCAGCCCCAGCATTTT
TRBJ2-1	NA	NA	TRBV5-5	CASSLMALEQFF	TGTGCCAGCAGCTTGATGGCTCTCGAGCAGTTCTTC
TRBJ1-3	TRBD1	few	TRBV23-1	CASSPDRNPLGGNTIYF	TGCGCCAGCAGCCCGGACAGGAACCCGCTCGGCGGAAACACCATATATTTT
TRBJ1-2	NA	NA	TRBV5-4	CASSLMAGSGYTF	TGTGCCAGCAGCTTGATGGCAGGGTCTGGCTACACCTTC
TRBJ1-3	NA	NA	TRBV4-2	CASSQELGGPSGNTIYF	TGTGCCAGCAGCCAAGAGTTGGGGGGACCCTCTGGAAACACCATATATTTT
TRBJ1-1	NA	few	TRBV18	CASSLSGNTEAFF	TGTGCCAGCTCACTATCAGGAAACACTGAAGCTTTCTTT
TRBJ2-7	NA	NA	TRBV7-7	CASSPGGPGQQQYF	TGTGCTAGCAGCCCTGGAGGCCCGGGCCAGCAGCAGTACTTC
TRBJ2-1	NA	NA	TRBV11-1	CASSLSSDNEQFF	TGTGCCAGCAGCTTGAGTAGTGACAATGAGCAGTTCTTC
TRBJ1-3	NA	NA	TRBV4-3	CASSQDPGVGNTIYF	TGCGCCAGCAGCCAAGATCCGGGGGTTGGAAACACCATATATTTT
TRBJ2-1	NA	NA	TRBV7-6	CASSHRPGGLDEQFF	TGTGCCAGCAGTCACAGACCGGGGGGCCTGGATGAGCAGTTCTTC
TRBJ1-1	NA	NA	TRBV11-2	CASRHGGWKDTEAFF	TGTGCCAGCAGACACGGGGGGTGGAAGGACACTGAAGCTTTCTTT
TRBJ2-4	NA	NA	TRBV5-1	CASSLWVGQGGAKNIQYF	TGCGCCAGCAGCTTGTGGGTAGGGCAGGGGGGTGCCAAAAACATTCAGTACTTC
TRBJ1-2	TRBD1	NA	TRBV29-1	CSVEGGTGGNYGYTF	TGCAGCGTTGAAGGAGGGACAGGGGGTAACTATGGCTACACCTTC
TRBJ1-1	TRBD1	NA	TRBV2	CASSVPGQGVNTEAFF	TGTGCCAGCAGTGTCCCGGGACAGGGTGTGAACACTGAAGCTTTCTTT
TRBJ2-5	TRBD1	NA	TRBV18	CASSHDRVEETQYF	TGTGCCAGCTCACACGACAGGGTGGAAGAGACCCAGTACTTC
TRBJ1-2	NA	NA	TRBV6-5	CASSEFLNYGYTF	TGTGCCAGCAGTGAGTTTCTCAACTATGGCTACACCTTC
TRBJ1-6	NA	NA	TRBV5-1	CASSAGQTNSPLHF	TGCGCCAGCAGCGCCGGACAGACGAATTCACCCCTCCACTTT
TRBJ1-1	NA	NA	TRBV10-3	CAISAAWDTEAFF	TGTGCCATCAGCGCGGCATGGGACACTGAAGCTTTCTTT
TRBJ1-5	NA	NA	TRBV6-5	CASRRAVNQPQHF	TGTGCCAGCCGGCGGGCCGTCAATCAGCCCCAGCATTTT
TRBJ2-7	NA	NA	TRBV5-1	CASSLGRGITYEQYF	TGCGCCAGCAGCTTGGGTAGGGGGATCACCTACGAGCAGTACTTC
TRBJ2-7	TRBD2	NA	TRBV15	CATSREASGASYEQYF	TGTGCCACCAGCAGAGAGGCTAGCGGTGCTTCCTACGAGCAGTACTTC
TRBJ1-4	NA	NA	TRBV11-3	CASSLFGGGNEKLFF	TGTGCCAGCAGCTTATTCGGCGGAGGTAATGAAAAACTGTTTTTT
TRBJ1-5	NA	NA	TRBV4-2	CASSQVGTPTQPQHF	TGTGCCAGCAGCCAAGTGGGGACACCCACTCAGCCCCAGCATTTT
TRBJ1-1	NA	once	TRBV6-4	CASSDSSQSAEAFF	TGTGCCAGCAGTGACAGTAGTCAGAGCGCTGAAGCTTTCTTT
TRBJ2-1	TRBD2	NA	TRBV28	CASSLSGGSYNEQFF	TGTGCCAGCAGTTTATCGGGGGGCTCCTACAATGAGCAGTTCTTC
TRBJ2-7	TRBD1	NA	TRBV7-7	CASSLDRGYEQYF	TGTGCTAGCAGCCTGGACAGGGGCTACGAGCAGTACTTC
TRBJ1-4	NA	NA	TRBV25-1	CASSYRSATNEKLFF	TGTGCCAGCAGCTACCGGTCTGCAACTAATGAAAAACTGTTTTTT
TRBJ1-5	TRBD1	NA	TRBV5-6	CASGRGTGAGQPQHF	TGTGCCAGCGGCCGGGGAACAGGGGCCGGGCAGCCCCAGCATTTT
TRBJ1-2	NA	NA	TRBV7-9	CASSSNSQNGYTF	TGTGCCAGCAGCTCCAACTCACAGAACGGCTACACCTTC
TRBJ1-1	NA	NA	TRBV27	CASSPDTLMNTEAFF	TGTGCCAGCAGTCCGGACACCCTAATGAACACTGAAGCTTTCTTT
TRBJ2-7	TRBD2	NA	TRBV5-4	CASSFDGGGAYEQYF	TGTGCCAGCAGCTTCGACGGCGGGGGGGCTTACGAGCAGTACTTC
TRBJ2-7	NA	NA	TRBV7-2	CASSSYSSYEQYF	TGTGCCAGCAGCTCCTACAGCTCCTACGAGCAGTACTTC
TRBJ2-3	TRBD2	NA	TRBV7-2	CASSLPSSGGTTDTQYF	TGTGCCAGCAGCCTCCCCTCTAGCGGGGGGACCACAGATACGCAGTATTTT
TRBJ1-1	NA	NA	TRBV6-1	CASRTGHKAFF	TGTGCCAGCCGTACAGGGCACAAAGCTTTCTTT
TRBJ2-7	TRBD1	NA	TRBV30	CAWSGGQGYEQYF	TGTGCCTGGAGTGGGGGACAGGGATACGAGCAGTACTTC
TRBJ1-2	NA	few	TRBV5-1	CASRATLEAWDGYTF	TGCGCCAGCAGAGCAACTCTCGAGGCTTGGGATGGCTACACCTTC
TRBJ2-7	NA	NA	TRBV7-9	CASSFQGEQYF	TGTGCCAGCAGCTTTCAGGGCGAGCAGTACTTC
TRBJ2-2	TRBD1	few	TRBV11-2	CASSHRDRGPTGELFF	TGTGCCAGCAGCCACAGGGACAGGGGGCCCACCGGGGAGCTGTTTTTT
TRBJ1-5	TRBD1	NA	TRBV10-2	CASSFGQGQPQHF	TGCGCCAGCAGCTTCGGACAGGGCCAGCCCCAGCATTTT
TRBJ2-7	TRBD1	few	TRBV7-8	CASSQGQGISYEQYF	TGTGCCAGCAGCCAAGGACAGGGAATTTCCTACGAGCAGTACTTC
TRBJ2-3	NA	NA	TRBV7-9	CASSLEVRGSRTDTQYF	TGTGCCAGCAGCTTAGAGGTCAGAGGCTCACGCACAGATACGCAGTATTTT
TRBJ2-1	TRBD2	NA	TRBV6-1	CASSDQGAGGRDEQFF	TGTGCCAGCAGTGACCAGGGAGCGGGGGGGAGGGATGAGCAGTTCTTC
TRBJ2-5	TRBD1	NA	TRBV28	CASRDLDRPKETQYF	TGTGCCAGCAGAGATTTGGACAGGCCTAAAGAGACCCAGTACTTC
TRBJ2-7	NA	NA	TRBV30	CAWDSETYEQYF	TGTGCCTGGGACTCAGAGACCTACGAGCAGTACTTC
TRBJ2-3	NA	NA	TRBV28	CASRNGDTQYF	TGTGCCAGCAGGAACGGAGATACGCAGTATTTT
TRBJ2-5	NA	NA	TRBV7-9	CASSLDIEGGETQYF	TGTGCCAGCAGCTTAGATATCGAGGGTGGAGAGACCCAGTACTTC
TRBJ1-1	NA	NA	TRBV5-1	CASSPEGTEAFF	TGCGCCAGCAGCCCCGAGGGCACTGAAGCTTTCTTT
TRBJ1-2	NA	NA	TRBV19	CASSPGQFHGYTF	TGTGCCAGTAGCCCCGGACAGTTCCATGGCTACACCTTC